Below, 3 T cell receptor beta chains from the same sample are listed, as sequenced in a study of cytomegalovirus exposure and HLA in healthy donors. The primer mix had 60 Vbeta and 13 Jbeta primers. The assay was immunoSEQ multiplex PCR, and TCRdb's table has in-frame clones only and misses some. Among over 100,000 clones listed, approximately 70% were seen once. The sequencing sample was made of PBMCs. Receptors were obtained from a man aged 25 to 45 in good health and CMV-seropositive.

This chain uses TRBV6-1 with TRBJ2-5, with 8 bases fitting TRBD2. CDR1 is MNHNS, CDR2 SASEGT, per germline. V dropped 5 bases and J dropped 1; count of bases not matched to a gene: 6. This CDR3 has 15 amino acids. Here the CDR3 DNA reads TGTGCCAGCAGTCGGCTAGCGGGTATCCAAGAGACCCAGTACTTC. This codes for CASSRLAGIQETQYF.

The rearrangement links TRBV5-1 to TRBJ1-1, with D maybe TRBD1 (6 bases). Trimming removed 0 bases from V and 0 bases from J, with 12 bases in between. This CDR3 region has 16 residues. CDR1 SGHRS and CDR2 YFSETQ come from the germline V gene. In nucleotides, the CDR3 is TGCGCCAGCAGCTTGGACAGGGAGATCATGAACACTGAAGCTTTCTTT. Residues: CASSLDREIMNTEAFF.

The J gene is TRBJ1-1, the V gene TRBV7-8; 8 nucleotides align to TRBD1. Germline V gene sequence: CDR1 SGHVS, CDR2 FQNEAQ. Trimming at V came to 1 base and at J to 5 bases, leaving 12 bases not matched to a gene. The CDR3 is 17 amino acids. This CDR3 reads CASSLVVDPGGETEAFF. The CDR3, as DNA: TGTGCCAGCAGCTTAGTGGTAGATCCAGGGGGCGAGACTGAAGCTTTCTTT.